This TCR beta chain derives from a study of blood T cells in healthy people across ages (dated by TCRdb to between 2015 and 2017). About the investigation overall: In model experiments, template switching captured about one uniquely barcoded TCR beta cDNA molecule for every two T cells. Age-related changes in TCR beta repertoire diversity were measured in the study by deep sequencing normalized with unique cDNA molecular identifiers. Four age groups were formed from the donors: young (average approximately 15 years), middle-aged (around 37), aged (62) and long-lived (about 80). To avoid experimental bias, donors of different ages were distributed randomly across sequencing lanes. Using the same blood draw, the study looked at two additional independent replicas of 1 million unique cDNA reads for two donors, one aged 18 to 30 and the other aged 80 or older. What the authors observed across the whole study: Estimates of total diversity based on one million sequenced T cells were regarded as lower bounds and as underestimates. Observed TCR beta diversity per million T cells fell roughly linearly with age, and a significant reduction was already apparent by age roughly 40. Donor CMV infection status was unknown, potentially confounding age-related changes in expanded clonotypes. Observed TCR beta diversity correlated strongly with the percentage of naive T cells measured by flow cytometry. Compared with the aged group, the long-lived group had more naive CD4+ T cells, fewer expanded clones and increased TCR diversity, suggesting age selection. Since profiling was done on bulk unsorted PBMCs, naive and antigen-experienced compartments could not be conclusively compared.

CDR1 and CDR2 are drawn from the germline V gene (reference sequence): DFQATT, SNEGSKA. The cysteine opens and the phenylalanine closes a CDR3 of 14 amino acids. Only the CDR3 DNA stays, 42 bases, in frame from base 1. This clonotype showed up just a few times. Its antigen has not been determined. Base quality data are lacking; no much larger clone is found one base away. Libraries were constructed by 5' RACE. TCRdb lists the instrument as Illumina HiSeq 2500. A second PCR of about 7 to 12 cycles was run with a J-beta primer mix and a sample-barcoded 5' primer. A unique molecular identifier was introduced onto each TCR beta cDNA molecule by a template-switch 5' adaptor carrying 12 random nucleotides. At least 2.5 million CDR3-containing paired-end reads were obtained from each sample. All of the RNA was converted into first-strand cDNA using the Mint cDNA synthesis kit, with a TRBC-specific oligonucleotide serving as the primer. After uracil-DNA glycosylase treatment, a first 18-cycle PCR used universal primers M1SS and BC2_uni_R on all cDNA. As for the original processing: Each sample was normalized by randomly selecting 1 million high-quality reads, each carrying a distinct molecular identifier. Reads sharing molecular identifiers were discarded rather than binned into consensus sequences. MiTCR, with a Q25 quality threshold and the strictest error-elimination algorithm, was used for CDR3 identification, clonotype clustering and error correction. Lower-bound total TCR beta diversity was estimated with a nonparametric unseen species model using Euler transformation. The public sequencing data were trimmed at Q25 with fastp and processed into clonotypes with MiXCR by TCRdb, which kept only in-frame beta chains. Entries are consolidated by CDR3 protein sequence, retaining the most common genes and DNA. The V and J calls follow TCRdb's processing rather than the paper's. Here the sample has about 1.6 million distinct CDR3 sequences; almost 35% occur a single time. The ten top clones hold approximately 10% of the sample.

Donors were 39 systemically healthy Caucasian individuals from Russia aged 6 to 90 years. Each donor gave about 9.7 milliliters of peripheral blood, drawn into EDTA-treated Vacutainer tubes. Ficoll-Paque density-gradient centrifugation was used to isolate PBMCs, with at least 7 million obtained per sample. Trizol reagent was used to extract total RNA from the PBMCs, yielding at least 5.5 micrograms per sample. For every donor, an aliquot of PBMCs went through flow cytometry to measure the percentages of naive CD45RAhigh/CD27high T cells. This receptor was taken from a woman aged 25 to 39 in good health. The sample consisted of blood. The rearrangement joined TRBV20-1 to TRBJ2-5, with 12 bases in between that match TRBD1. The tail of the sequence fits TRBJ2-7 better, so the J call may be wrong. This receptor has the CDR3 CSASGTGGLYEQYF. In nucleotide form, the sequence is TGCAGTGCTTCCGGGACAGGGGGCTTGTACGAGCAGTACTTC.